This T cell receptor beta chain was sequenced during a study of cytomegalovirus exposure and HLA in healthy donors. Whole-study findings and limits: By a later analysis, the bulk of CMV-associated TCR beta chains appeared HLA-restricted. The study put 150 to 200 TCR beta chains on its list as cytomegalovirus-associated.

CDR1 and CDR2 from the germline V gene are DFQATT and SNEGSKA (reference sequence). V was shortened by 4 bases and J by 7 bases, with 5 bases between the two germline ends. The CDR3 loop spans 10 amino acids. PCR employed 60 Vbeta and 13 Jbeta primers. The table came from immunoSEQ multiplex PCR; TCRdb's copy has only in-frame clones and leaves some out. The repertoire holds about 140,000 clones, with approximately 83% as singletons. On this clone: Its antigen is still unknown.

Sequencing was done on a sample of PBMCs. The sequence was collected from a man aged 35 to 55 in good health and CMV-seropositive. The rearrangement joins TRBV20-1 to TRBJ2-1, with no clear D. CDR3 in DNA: TGCAGTGCTATCGGTAATGAGCAGTTCTTC. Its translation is CSAIGNEQFF.